This T cell receptor (beta chain) stems from a study of read filtering for tumor transcriptome and immune sequencing. Whole-study context: Among patients, 17 to 20 were male and some 15 female, aged roughly 47 to 90 (mean about 70). By R-ISS, stages I, II and III held about 8, 17 and 7 patients. Study-level results: Compared with RNA-seq, IR-seq gave much higher clonotype depth and reliability.

From approximately 400 ng of RNA, a library with molecular barcoded alpha/delta and beta/gamma adaptors was made. MiXCR, run by TCRdb on the reads, gives a single entry per CDR3 protein. The data show under 35,000 distinct CDR3 sequences, around 18% seen once. The ends were cut back, 3 bases at V and 2 bases at J, with 19 bases in the middle. CDR1 and CDR2 (germline): DFQATT, SNEGSKA (reference sequence). The CDR3 extends over 16 amino acids. This clonotype was counted a few times. Its specificity is not known. This chain joins TRBV20-1 and TRBJ1-2; D ambiguous. The sample consisted of a population of CD138-negative cells sorted from bone marrow. The receptor's source is a donor over 35 with multiple myeloma. In DNA, the CDR3 is TGCAGTGCTAGTAGAGCCCGTCTGGACTTAAACTATGGCTACACCTTC. Its translation: CSASRARLDLNYGYTF.